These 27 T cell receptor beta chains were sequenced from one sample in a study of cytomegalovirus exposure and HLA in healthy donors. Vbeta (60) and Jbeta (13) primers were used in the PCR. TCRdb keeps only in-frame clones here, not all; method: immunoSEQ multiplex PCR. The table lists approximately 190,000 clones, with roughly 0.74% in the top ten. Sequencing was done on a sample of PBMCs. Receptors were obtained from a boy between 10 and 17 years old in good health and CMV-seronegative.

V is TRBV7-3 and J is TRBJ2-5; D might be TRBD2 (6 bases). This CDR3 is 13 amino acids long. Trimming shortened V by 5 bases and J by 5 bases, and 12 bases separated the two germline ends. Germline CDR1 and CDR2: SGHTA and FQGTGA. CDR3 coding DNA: TGTGCCAGCAGCCGTGGGAGGTCGGAGACCCAGTACTTC. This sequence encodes CASSRGRSETQYF.

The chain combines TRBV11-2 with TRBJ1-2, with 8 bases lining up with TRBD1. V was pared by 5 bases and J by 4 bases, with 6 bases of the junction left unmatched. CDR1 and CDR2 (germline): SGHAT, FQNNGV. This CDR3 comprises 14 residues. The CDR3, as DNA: TGTGCCAGCAGCACGGGACAGGACAGCTATGGCTACACCTTC. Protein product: CASSTGQDSYGYTF.

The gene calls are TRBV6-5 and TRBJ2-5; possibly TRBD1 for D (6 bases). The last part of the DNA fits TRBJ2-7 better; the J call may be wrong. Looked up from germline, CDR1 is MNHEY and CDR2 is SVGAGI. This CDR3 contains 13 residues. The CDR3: CASSPDSSYEQYF. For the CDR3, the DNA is TGTGCCAGCAGCCCGGACAGTAGCTACGAGCAGTACTTC.

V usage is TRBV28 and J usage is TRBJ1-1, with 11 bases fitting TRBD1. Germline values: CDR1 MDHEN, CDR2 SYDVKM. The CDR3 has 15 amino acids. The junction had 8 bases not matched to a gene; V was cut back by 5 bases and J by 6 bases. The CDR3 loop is CASSPGDRGWAEAFF. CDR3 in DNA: TGTGCCAGCAGTCCTGGGGACAGGGGGTGGGCTGAAGCTTTCTTT.

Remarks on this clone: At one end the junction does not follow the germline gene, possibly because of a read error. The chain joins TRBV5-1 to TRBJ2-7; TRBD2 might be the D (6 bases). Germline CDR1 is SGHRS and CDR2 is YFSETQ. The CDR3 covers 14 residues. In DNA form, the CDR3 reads TGCGCCAGCAGCTTGGCTGGGGCGGGGTACGAGCAATACTTC. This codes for CASSLAGAGYEQYF.

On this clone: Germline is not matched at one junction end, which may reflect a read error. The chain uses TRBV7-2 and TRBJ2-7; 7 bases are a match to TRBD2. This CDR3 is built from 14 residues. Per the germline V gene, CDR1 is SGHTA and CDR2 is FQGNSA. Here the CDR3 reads CVSSSTGLSYEQYF. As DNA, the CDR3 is TGTGTCAGCAGTTCAACGGGACTATCCTACGAGCAGTACTTC.

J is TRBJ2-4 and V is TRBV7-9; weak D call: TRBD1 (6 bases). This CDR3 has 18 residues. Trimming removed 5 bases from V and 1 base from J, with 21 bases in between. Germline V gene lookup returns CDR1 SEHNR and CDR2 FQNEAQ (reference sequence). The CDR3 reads CASSRPGTSYFAKNIQYF. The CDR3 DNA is TGTGCCAGCAGCCGCCCCGGGACATCCTACTTCGCCAAAAACATTCAGTACTTC.

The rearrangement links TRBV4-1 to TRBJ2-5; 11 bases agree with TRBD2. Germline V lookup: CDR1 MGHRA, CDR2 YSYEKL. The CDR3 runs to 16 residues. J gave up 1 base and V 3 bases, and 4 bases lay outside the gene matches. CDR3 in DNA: TGCGCCAGCAGCCAGATGACTAGCGGGATCCAAGAGACCCAGTACTTC. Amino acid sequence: CASSQMTSGIQETQYF.

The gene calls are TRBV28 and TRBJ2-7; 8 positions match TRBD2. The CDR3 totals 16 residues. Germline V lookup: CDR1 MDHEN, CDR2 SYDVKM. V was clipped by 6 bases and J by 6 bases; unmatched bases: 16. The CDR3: CASSSMSGTSISEQYF. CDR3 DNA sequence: TGTGCCAGCAGCTCTATGTCCGGGACTAGTATAAGCGAGCAGTACTTC.

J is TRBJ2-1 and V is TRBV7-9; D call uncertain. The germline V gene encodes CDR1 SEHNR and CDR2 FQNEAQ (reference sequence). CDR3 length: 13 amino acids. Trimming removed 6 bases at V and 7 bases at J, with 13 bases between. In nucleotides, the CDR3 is TGTGCCAGCAGTTATATGAGGTATAATGAGCAGTTCTTC. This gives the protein CASSYMRYNEQFF.

CDR3 amino acids: CASSLSRQGSSYEQYF. In nucleotides, the CDR3 is TGTGCCAGCAGCTTATCTCGACAGGGTTCGTCTTACGAGCAGTACTTC. This sequence joins TRBV7-9 and TRBJ2-7; 7 bases match TRBD1. The CDR3 sequence is 16 residues long. J was trimmed by 4 bases and V by 2 bases; bases with no gene match: 11. Germline V gives CDR1 SEHNR, CDR2 FQNEAQ (reference sequence). Filled out from reference TRBV7-9 and TRBJ2-7, the complete variable domain reads DTGVSQNPRHKITKRGQNVTFRCDPISEHNRLYWYRQTLGQGPEFLTYFQNEAQLEKSRLLSDRFSAERPKGSFSTLEIQRTEQGDSAMYLCASSLSRQGSSYEQYFGPGTRLTVT.

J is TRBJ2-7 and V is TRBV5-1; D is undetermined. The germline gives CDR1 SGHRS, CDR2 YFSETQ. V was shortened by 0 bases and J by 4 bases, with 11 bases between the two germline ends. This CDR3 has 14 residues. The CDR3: CASSLGGSIYEQYF. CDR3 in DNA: TGCGCCAGCAGCTTGGGTGGCAGTATTTACGAGCAGTACTTC.

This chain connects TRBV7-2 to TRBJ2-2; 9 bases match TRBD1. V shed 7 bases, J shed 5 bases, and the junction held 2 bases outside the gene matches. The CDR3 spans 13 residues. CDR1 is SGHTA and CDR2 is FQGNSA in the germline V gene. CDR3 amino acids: CASKDRGTGELFF. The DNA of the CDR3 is TGTGCCAGCAAGGACAGGGGTACCGGGGAGCTGTTTTTT.

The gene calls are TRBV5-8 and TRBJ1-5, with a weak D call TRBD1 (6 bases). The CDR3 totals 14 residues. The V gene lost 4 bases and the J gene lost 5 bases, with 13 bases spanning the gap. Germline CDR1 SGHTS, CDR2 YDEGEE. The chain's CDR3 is CASSHGGAYQPQHF. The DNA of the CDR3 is TGTGCCAGCAGCCACGGGGGGGCCTATCAGCCCCAGCATTTT.

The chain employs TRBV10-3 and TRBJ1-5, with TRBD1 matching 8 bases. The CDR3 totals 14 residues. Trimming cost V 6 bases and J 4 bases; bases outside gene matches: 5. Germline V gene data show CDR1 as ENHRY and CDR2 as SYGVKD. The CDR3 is CAISSQGGNQPQHF. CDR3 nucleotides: TGTGCCATCAGCTCACAGGGGGGAAATCAGCCCCAGCATTTT.

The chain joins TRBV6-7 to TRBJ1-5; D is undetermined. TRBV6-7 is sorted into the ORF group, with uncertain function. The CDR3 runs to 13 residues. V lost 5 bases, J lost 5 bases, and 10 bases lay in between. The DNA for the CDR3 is TGTGCCAGCAGTAAAGACACGGATCAGCCCCAGCATTTT. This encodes CASSKDTDQPQHF.

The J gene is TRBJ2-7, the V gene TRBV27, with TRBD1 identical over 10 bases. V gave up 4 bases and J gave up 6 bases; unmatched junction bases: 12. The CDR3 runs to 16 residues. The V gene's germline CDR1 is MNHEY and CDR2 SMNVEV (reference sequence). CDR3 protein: CASSSHAPRDRGEQYF. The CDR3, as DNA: TGTGCCAGCAGTTCCCATGCCCCCCGGGACAGGGGCGAGCAGTACTTC.

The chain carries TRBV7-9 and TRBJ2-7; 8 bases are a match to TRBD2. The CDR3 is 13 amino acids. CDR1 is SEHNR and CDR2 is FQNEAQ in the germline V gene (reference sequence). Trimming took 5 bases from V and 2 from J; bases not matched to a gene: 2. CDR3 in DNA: TGTGCCAGCAGCACGGGGGGGCCCTACGAGCAGTACTTC. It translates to CASSTGGPYEQYF.

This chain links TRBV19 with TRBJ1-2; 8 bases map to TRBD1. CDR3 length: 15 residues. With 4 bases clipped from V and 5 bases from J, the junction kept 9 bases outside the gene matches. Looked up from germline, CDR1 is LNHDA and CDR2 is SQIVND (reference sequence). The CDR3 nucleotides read TGTGCCAGTAGTACAGAGACAGGGGATGTATATGGCTACACCTTC. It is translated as CASSTETGDVYGYTF.

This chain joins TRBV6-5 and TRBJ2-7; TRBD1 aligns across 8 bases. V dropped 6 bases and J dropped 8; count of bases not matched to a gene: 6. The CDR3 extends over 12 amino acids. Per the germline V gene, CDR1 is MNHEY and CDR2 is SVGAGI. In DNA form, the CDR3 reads TGTGCCAGCAGGACCGGACAGGGCAAGCAGTACTTC. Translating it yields CASRTGQGKQYF.

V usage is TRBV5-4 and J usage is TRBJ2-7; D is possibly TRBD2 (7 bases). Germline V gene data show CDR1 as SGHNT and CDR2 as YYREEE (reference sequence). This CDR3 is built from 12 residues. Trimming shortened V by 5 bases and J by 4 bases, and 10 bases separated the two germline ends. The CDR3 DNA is TGTGCCAGCAGTGAGGGGGGGTACGAGCAGTACTTC. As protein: CASSEGGYEQYF.

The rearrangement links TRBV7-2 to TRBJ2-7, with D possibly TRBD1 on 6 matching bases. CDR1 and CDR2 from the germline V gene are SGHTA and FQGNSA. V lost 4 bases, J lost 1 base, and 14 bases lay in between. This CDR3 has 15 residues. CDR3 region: CASSSRPGASYEQYF. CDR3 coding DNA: TGTGCCAGCAGCTCCCGCCCAGGGGCATCCTACGAGCAGTACTTC.

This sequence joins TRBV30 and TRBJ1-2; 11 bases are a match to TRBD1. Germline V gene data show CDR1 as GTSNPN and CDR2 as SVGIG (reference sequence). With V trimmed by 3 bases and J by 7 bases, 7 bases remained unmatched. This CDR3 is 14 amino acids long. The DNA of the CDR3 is TGTGCCTGGAGGAGGGGACAGGGGGGATTTGGCTACACCTTC. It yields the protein CAWRRGQGGFGYTF.

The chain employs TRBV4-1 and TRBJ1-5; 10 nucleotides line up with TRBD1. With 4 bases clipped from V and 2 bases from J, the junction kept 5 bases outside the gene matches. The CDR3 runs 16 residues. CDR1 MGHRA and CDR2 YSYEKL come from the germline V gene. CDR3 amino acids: CASSPQGTGGNQPQHF. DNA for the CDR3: TGCGCCAGCAGCCCTCAAGGGACAGGGGGCAATCAGCCCCAGCATTTT.

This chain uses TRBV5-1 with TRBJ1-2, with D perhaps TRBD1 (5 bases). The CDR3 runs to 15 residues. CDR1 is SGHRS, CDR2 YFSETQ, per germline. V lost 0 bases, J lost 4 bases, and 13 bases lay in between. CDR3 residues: CASSLAAGGGYGYTF. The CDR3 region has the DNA TGCGCCAGCAGCTTGGCAGCGGGGGGAGGCTATGGCTACACCTTC.

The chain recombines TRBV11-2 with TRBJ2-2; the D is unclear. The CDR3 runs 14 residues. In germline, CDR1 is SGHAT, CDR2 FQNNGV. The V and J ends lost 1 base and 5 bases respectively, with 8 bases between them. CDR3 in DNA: TGTGCCAGCAGCTTAGTATCCGGTACCGGGGAGCTGTTTTTT. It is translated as CASSLVSGTGELFF.

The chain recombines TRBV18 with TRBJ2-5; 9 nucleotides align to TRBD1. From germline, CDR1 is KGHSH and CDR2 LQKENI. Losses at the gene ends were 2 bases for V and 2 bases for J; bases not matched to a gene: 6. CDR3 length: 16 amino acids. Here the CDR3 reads CASSPKPGTGQETQYF. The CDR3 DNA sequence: TGTGCCAGCTCACCAAAACCCGGGACAGGGCAAGAGACCCAGTACTTC.